The rows below give T cell receptor beta chains drawn from one sample of a study of cytomegalovirus exposure and HLA in healthy donors. Assay used: immunoSEQ multiplex PCR; TCRdb lists only in-frame clones, some missing. This sample yields 150,000 to 200,000 clones, of which approximately 78% are seen a single time; 7.5% to 9% belongs to the top ten. The sample taken for sequencing was PBMCs. The receptors derive from a male donor in good health and CMV-seropositive. Both conserved end residues are part of each CDR3. The D gene is left open where the match is weak. The size field is filled for only some rows; it gives once, few, many or a size class.

cdr3_aa: CASSYTERGHEQYF
cdr3_nt: TGTGCCAGCAGTTATACGGAGCGGGGCCACGAGCAGTACTTC
cdr3_length: 14
clone_size: .
d_call: TRBD2
j_call: TRBJ2-7
v_call: TRBV28

cdr3_aa: CASSPDRGYSNQPQHF
cdr3_nt: TGTGCCAGCTCACCCGACAGGGGCTATAGCAATCAGCCCCAGCATTTT
cdr3_length: 16
clone_size: .
d_call: TRBD1
j_call: TRBJ1-5
v_call: TRBV18

cdr3_aa: CASSFGQGDSPLHF
cdr3_nt: TGTGCCAGCAGCTTCGGACAGGGAGATTCACCCCTCCACTTT
cdr3_length: 14
clone_size: .
d_call: TRBD1
j_call: TRBJ1-6
v_call: TRBV7-9

cdr3_aa: CASSDERQGGTEAFF
cdr3_nt: TGCGCCAGCAGTGATGAGAGACAGGGGGGCACTGAAGCTTTCTTT
cdr3_length: 15
clone_size: .
d_call: TRBD1
j_call: TRBJ1-1
v_call: TRBV10-2

cdr3_aa: CASSVISGNTIYF
cdr3_nt: TGCGCCAGCAGTGTCATCTCTGGAAACACCATATATTTT
cdr3_length: 13
clone_size: .
d_call: .
j_call: TRBJ1-3
v_call: TRBV10-2

cdr3_aa: CASSTLVGAYEQYF
cdr3_nt: TGTGCCAGTAGTACTCTCGTAGGGGCCTACGAGCAGTACTTC
cdr3_length: 14
clone_size: .
d_call: .
j_call: TRBJ2-7
v_call: TRBV19

cdr3_aa: CASSTDSLYGYTF
cdr3_nt: TGTGCCAGCAGCACAGATAGTCTCTATGGCTACACCTTC
cdr3_length: 13
clone_size: .
d_call: .
j_call: TRBJ1-2
v_call: TRBV28

cdr3_aa: CASSLAPSGGLANTGELFF
cdr3_nt: TGCGCCAGCAGCTTGGCCCCTAGCGGGGGGCTCGCGAACACCGGGGAGCTGTTTTTT
cdr3_length: 19
clone_size: .
d_call: TRBD2
j_call: TRBJ2-2
v_call: TRBV5-1

cdr3_aa: CASSRNWGGAGANVLTF
cdr3_nt: TGTGCCAGCAGCCGAAACTGGGGCGGAGCCGGGGCCAACGTCCTGACTTTC
cdr3_length: 17
clone_size: .
d_call: .
j_call: TRBJ2-6
v_call: TRBV27

cdr3_aa: CASSPEGRGRGILITGELFF
cdr3_nt: TGCGCCAGCAGCCCAGAGGGCAGGGGGCGCGGGATTCTAATAACCGGGGAGCTGTTTTTT
cdr3_length: 20
clone_size: few
d_call: TRBD1
j_call: TRBJ2-2
v_call: TRBV5-1

cdr3_aa: CASSYGVLAGEQYF
cdr3_nt: TGTGCCAGCAGTTACGGGGTCCTAGCAGGCGAGCAGTACTTC
cdr3_length: 14
clone_size: .
d_call: .
j_call: TRBJ2-7
v_call: TRBV6-5

cdr3_aa: CASSDNLAGGYFKFF
cdr3_nt: TGTGCCAGCAGTGACAATCTAGCGGGGGGCTATTTTAAGTTCTTC
cdr3_length: 15
clone_size: .
d_call: TRBD2
j_call: TRBJ2-1
v_call: TRBV6-1

cdr3_aa: CASSQVGEPGLAGEQYF
cdr3_nt: TGCGCCAGCAGCCAAGTGGGGGAACCGGGACTAGCGGGCGAGCAGTACTTC
cdr3_length: 17
clone_size: .
d_call: TRBD2
j_call: TRBJ2-7
v_call: TRBV4-1

cdr3_aa: CASSIGRGNEKLFF
cdr3_nt: TGTGCCAGTAGTATCGGCAGGGGAAATGAAAAACTGTTTTTT
cdr3_length: 14
clone_size: few
d_call: .
j_call: TRBJ1-4
v_call: TRBV19

cdr3_aa: CASSVGEQAYNEQFF
cdr3_nt: TGTGCCAGCAGCGTAGGAGAGCAAGCTTACAATGAGCAGTTCTTC
cdr3_length: 15
clone_size: .
d_call: .
j_call: TRBJ2-1
v_call: TRBV9

cdr3_aa: CASGTGVDTDTQYF
cdr3_nt: TGCGCCAGCGGTACGGGGGTAGACACAGATACGCAGTATTTT
cdr3_length: 14
clone_size: .
d_call: .
j_call: TRBJ2-3
v_call: TRBV4-3

cdr3_aa: CASSDGSSKAFF
cdr3_nt: TGTGCCAGCAGCGACGGGTCCTCGAAAGCTTTCTTT
cdr3_length: 12
clone_size: .
d_call: .
j_call: TRBJ1-1
v_call: TRBV9

cdr3_aa: CASSPPLAGTTQYF
cdr3_nt: TGTGCCAGCTCACCACCCCTAGCGGGCACGACCCAGTACTTC
cdr3_length: 14
clone_size: once
d_call: TRBD2
j_call: TRBJ2-5
v_call: TRBV18

cdr3_aa: CASSFRPGTGGRYF
cdr3_nt: TGTGCCAGCAGTTTCCGTCCCGGGACAGGGGGTCGGTACTTC
cdr3_length: 14
clone_size: .
d_call: TRBD1
j_call: TRBJ2-7
v_call: TRBV28

cdr3_aa: CASSTSGPFYEQYF
cdr3_nt: TGTGCCAGCAGCACCTCGGGTCCCTTCTACGAGCAGTACTTC
cdr3_length: 14
clone_size: .
d_call: .
j_call: TRBJ2-7
v_call: TRBV28

cdr3_aa: CSVDVSYTDTQYF
cdr3_nt: TGCAGCGTTGACGTGTCGTACACAGATACGCAGTATTTT
cdr3_length: 13
clone_size: once
d_call: .
j_call: TRBJ2-3
v_call: TRBV29-1

cdr3_aa: CASLVRVTGELFF
cdr3_nt: TGTGCCAGCCTTGTCCGTGTCACCGGGGAGCTGTTTTTT
cdr3_length: 13
clone_size: .
d_call: .
j_call: TRBJ2-2
v_call: TRBV28

cdr3_aa: CAWSVLPGRGPQGVLRGYTF
cdr3_nt: TGTGCCTGGAGTGTTCTTCCGGGCAGGGGGCCGCAGGGGGTACTTCGTGGCTACACCTTC
cdr3_length: 20
clone_size: .
d_call: TRBD1
j_call: TRBJ1-2
v_call: TRBV30

cdr3_aa: CASRKQGLDYGYTF
cdr3_nt: TGTGCCAGTAGGAAACAGGGTTTGGACTATGGCTACACCTTC
cdr3_length: 14
clone_size: .
d_call: .
j_call: TRBJ1-2
v_call: TRBV19

cdr3_aa: CASSPGLAGSTDTQYF
cdr3_nt: TGTGCCAGTAGTCCGGGACTAGCGGGGTCAACAGATACGCAGTATTTT
cdr3_length: 16
clone_size: .
d_call: TRBD2
j_call: TRBJ2-3
v_call: TRBV19

cdr3_aa: CASSRGASTDTQYF
cdr3_nt: TGTGCCAGCAGCCGGGGGGCTAGCACAGATACGCAGTATTTT
cdr3_length: 14
clone_size: .
d_call: .
j_call: TRBJ2-3
v_call: TRBV5-6

cdr3_aa: CASSSRLSSGSYEQYF
cdr3_nt: TGTGCCAGCAGCTCGAGGCTGTCTAGCGGCTCCTACGAGCAGTACTTC
cdr3_length: 16
clone_size: .
d_call: TRBD2
j_call: TRBJ2-7
v_call: TRBV7-9

cdr3_aa: CASSVGGRGYNEQFF
cdr3_nt: TGTGCCAGCAGCGTCGGCGGGAGAGGCTACAATGAGCAGTTCTTC
cdr3_length: 15
clone_size: .
d_call: TRBD2
j_call: TRBJ2-1
v_call: TRBV9

cdr3_aa: CASSGGTSGRSEQETQYF
cdr3_nt: TGTGCCAGCAGTGGGGGGACTAGCGGTAGATCCGAGCAAGAGACCCAGTACTTC
cdr3_length: 18
clone_size: .
d_call: TRBD2
j_call: TRBJ2-5
v_call: TRBV25-1

cdr3_aa: CASSQPLADEQFF
cdr3_nt: TGCGCCAGCAGCCAACCGCTAGCTGATGAGCAGTTCTTC
cdr3_length: 13
clone_size: .
d_call: .
j_call: TRBJ2-1
v_call: TRBV4-1

cdr3_aa: CASSDSGQGGTQYF
cdr3_nt: TGTGCCAGCAGTGACTCGGGACAGGGGGGGACCCAGTACTTC
cdr3_length: 14
clone_size: .
d_call: TRBD1
j_call: TRBJ2-5
v_call: TRBV6-4

cdr3_aa: CASSYSEVETQYF
cdr3_nt: TGTGCCAGCAGTTACTCGGAGGTGGAGACCCAGTACTTC
cdr3_length: 13
clone_size: .
d_call: .
j_call: TRBJ2-5
v_call: TRBV6-6

cdr3_aa: CATSRPGQQETQYF
cdr3_nt: TGTGCCACCAGCAGGCCGGGACAGCAAGAGACCCAGTACTTC
cdr3_length: 14
clone_size: once
d_call: TRBD1
j_call: TRBJ2-5
v_call: TRBV15

cdr3_aa: CAVRPGTSAKTQYF
cdr3_nt: TGCGCCGTCCGTCCAGGGACTAGCGCGAAGACCCAGTACTTC
cdr3_length: 14
clone_size: .
d_call: TRBD2
j_call: TRBJ2-5
v_call: TRBV5-1

cdr3_aa: CASSYGTGGGTEAFF
cdr3_nt: TGTGCCAGCAGTTACGGGACAGGGGGTGGCACTGAAGCTTTCTTT
cdr3_length: 15
clone_size: .
d_call: TRBD1
j_call: TRBJ1-1
v_call: TRBV6-5

cdr3_aa: CASSSYRATNEQYF
cdr3_nt: TGTGCCAGCAGTTCTTACAGGGCAACCAACGAGCAGTACTTC
cdr3_length: 14
clone_size: .
d_call: .
j_call: TRBJ2-7
v_call: TRBV6-4

cdr3_aa: CAGSPRTGKREKLFF
cdr3_nt: TGTGCCGGCAGTCCCCGGACAGGGAAAAGAGAAAAACTGTTTTTT
cdr3_length: 15
clone_size: .
d_call: TRBD1
j_call: TRBJ1-4
v_call: TRBV28

cdr3_aa: CASSTRESGEQYF
cdr3_nt: TGTGCCAGCAGCACCCGGGAGTCTGGCGAGCAGTACTTC
cdr3_length: 13
clone_size: .
d_call: .
j_call: TRBJ2-7
v_call: TRBV7-9

cdr3_aa: CASSLASGGTSGYTF
cdr3_nt: TGCGCCAGCAGCTTGGCATCAGGGGGCACGTCGGGCTACACCTTC
cdr3_length: 15
clone_size: .
d_call: TRBD1
j_call: TRBJ1-2
v_call: TRBV5-1

cdr3_aa: CASSLRRAMNTEAFF
cdr3_nt: TGTGCCAGCAGCTTAAGGAGAGCCATGAACACTGAAGCTTTCTTT
cdr3_length: 15
clone_size: few
d_call: .
j_call: TRBJ1-1
v_call: TRBV7-2

cdr3_aa: CASSLGERGGVKETQYF
cdr3_nt: TGTGCCAGCAGCTTAGGGGAACGGGGGGGCGTAAAAGAGACCCAGTACTTC
cdr3_length: 17
clone_size: .
d_call: TRBD2
j_call: TRBJ2-5
v_call: TRBV11-2

cdr3_aa: CASSLAATSGSFYNEQFF
cdr3_nt: TGTGCCAGCAGCTTAGCCGCAACTAGCGGGAGCTTCTACAATGAGCAGTTCTTC
cdr3_length: 18
clone_size: .
d_call: TRBD2
j_call: TRBJ2-1
v_call: TRBV11-2

cdr3_aa: CASSLGLTDSNQPQHF
cdr3_nt: TGTGCCAGCAGCTTAGGTCTGACAGATAGCAATCAGCCCCAGCATTTT
cdr3_length: 16
clone_size: .
d_call: .
j_call: TRBJ1-5
v_call: TRBV7-2

cdr3_aa: CASSAQGASPEAFF
cdr3_nt: TGTGCCAGCAGTGCTCAGGGGGCGAGTCCTGAAGCTTTCTTT
cdr3_length: 14
clone_size: .
d_call: TRBD1
j_call: TRBJ1-1
v_call: TRBV2

cdr3_aa: CASSPRDYNLFF
cdr3_nt: TGCGCCAGCAGCCCCCGGGACTACAACTTGTTCTTC
cdr3_length: 12
clone_size: .
d_call: TRBD2
j_call: TRBJ2-1
v_call: TRBV4-1

cdr3_aa: CASSILAGAPTEKLFF
cdr3_nt: TGTGCCAGCAGCATATTAGCAGGGGCGCCCACTGAAAAACTGTTTTTT
cdr3_length: 16
clone_size: few
d_call: .
j_call: TRBJ1-4
v_call: TRBV7-2

cdr3_aa: CASSEQGRQFF
cdr3_nt: TGTGCCAGCAGTGAGCAGGGCAGGCAGTTCTTC
cdr3_length: 11
clone_size: few
d_call: .
j_call: TRBJ2-1
v_call: TRBV7-9

cdr3_aa: CSFSLAGVGDTQYF
cdr3_nt: TGCAGCTTTTCACTAGCGGGAGTTGGAGATACGCAGTATTTT
cdr3_length: 14
clone_size: .
d_call: TRBD2
j_call: TRBJ2-3
v_call: TRBV29-1

cdr3_aa: CASSYKPPERLYEQYF
cdr3_nt: TGTGCCAGCAGTTACAAGCCTCCGGAGCGGCTCTACGAGCAGTACTTC
cdr3_length: 16
clone_size: .
d_call: .
j_call: TRBJ2-7
v_call: TRBV6-5

cdr3_aa: CASSLGGSYNEQFF
cdr3_nt: TGTGCCAGCAGTTTAGGGGGGTCCTACAATGAGCAGTTCTTC
cdr3_length: 14
clone_size: .
d_call: .
j_call: TRBJ2-1
v_call: TRBV28

cdr3_aa: CASRRDRGSTDTQYF
cdr3_nt: TGTGCCAGCCGCCGGGACAGGGGTTCGACAGATACGCAGTATTTT
cdr3_length: 15
clone_size: .
d_call: TRBD1
j_call: TRBJ2-3
v_call: TRBV7-2

cdr3_aa: CASSLVPGPNSNYGYTF
cdr3_nt: TGTGCCAGCAGCTTAGTTCCAGGGCCCAACTCCAACTATGGCTACACCTTC
cdr3_length: 17
clone_size: few
d_call: .
j_call: TRBJ1-2
v_call: TRBV7-2

cdr3_aa: CASGGQGTYEQYF
cdr3_nt: TGTGCCAGCGGAGGACAGGGTACTTACGAGCAGTACTTC
cdr3_length: 13
clone_size: .
d_call: TRBD1
j_call: TRBJ2-7
v_call: TRBV6-5

cdr3_aa: CASTGTGSREQYF
cdr3_nt: TGTGCCAGCACTGGGACAGGGTCCCGCGAGCAGTACTTC
cdr3_length: 13
clone_size: .
d_call: TRBD1
j_call: TRBJ2-7
v_call: TRBV27

cdr3_aa: CASSPRTGEADTQYF
cdr3_nt: TGTGCCAGCAGCCCCCGGACAGGGGAAGCAGATACGCAGTATTTT
cdr3_length: 15
clone_size: .
d_call: TRBD1
j_call: TRBJ2-3
v_call: TRBV9

cdr3_aa: CASSFSRNEQFF
cdr3_nt: TGTGCCAGCAGTTTTTCCCGGAATGAGCAGTTCTTC
cdr3_length: 12
clone_size: .
d_call: .
j_call: TRBJ2-1
v_call: TRBV28

cdr3_aa: CASSLGGGFTDTQYF
cdr3_nt: TGTGCCAGCAGCCTAGGGGGGGGATTCACAGATACGCAGTATTTT
cdr3_length: 15
clone_size: once
d_call: .
j_call: TRBJ2-3
v_call: TRBV7-7

cdr3_aa: CASSSSRSSYNEQFF
cdr3_nt: TGTGCCAGCAGCTCTTCGAGGAGCTCCTACAATGAGCAGTTCTTC
cdr3_length: 15
clone_size: .
d_call: .
j_call: TRBJ2-1
v_call: TRBV5-4

cdr3_aa: CASSFPGTWGYNEQFF
cdr3_nt: TGTGCCAGCAGTTTCCCCGGGACTTGGGGCTACAATGAGCAGTTCTTC
cdr3_length: 16
clone_size: .
d_call: .
j_call: TRBJ2-1
v_call: TRBV6-5

cdr3_aa: CASSRQGRGSNQPQHF
cdr3_nt: TGTGCCAGTAGCAGACAGGGCCGCGGAAGCAATCAGCCCCAGCATTTT
cdr3_length: 16
clone_size: .
d_call: TRBD1
j_call: TRBJ1-5
v_call: TRBV19